These T cell receptor beta chains were read from a single sample in a study of cytotoxic CD8 clonotypes in ibrutinib-treated CLL. Assay used: immunoSEQ multiplex PCR; TCRdb lists only in-frame clones, some missing. This sample has some 200,000 clones, with approximately 79% found just once. This material consisted of PBMCs, taken after 12 months of ibrutinib treatment. The receptor set was obtained from a human donor with chronic lymphocytic leukemia. CDR3s include the opening cysteine and the closing phenylalanine or tryptophan. Fields, in order: J gene, clone size, V gene, D gene, CDR3 DNA, CDR3 protein. The D gene is left open where the match is weak. A clone size is listed for some rows: how often the clone was seen (once, few, many), or a class if it is expanded.

j_call: TRBJ2-7; clone_size: NA; v_call: TRBV5-6; d_call: TRBD2; cdr3_nt: TGTGCCAGCAACCCGGGACTAGCAGACGAGCAGTACTTC; cdr3_aa: CASNPGLADEQYF
j_call: TRBJ2-1; clone_size: NA; v_call: TRBV10-1; d_call: TRBD1; cdr3_nt: TGCGCCAGCTCCGAGGGGGCAGTCCCCCACAATGAGCAGTTCTTC; cdr3_aa: CASSEGAVPHNEQFF
j_call: TRBJ1-1; clone_size: NA; v_call: TRBV5-5; d_call: NA; cdr3_nt: TGTGCCAGCAGCCTCTTGAACACTGAAGCTTTCTTT; cdr3_aa: CASSLLNTEAFF
j_call: TRBJ2-1; clone_size: once; v_call: TRBV18; d_call: NA; cdr3_nt: TGTGCCAGCTCACCATTGAACGAGGGGGAGCAGTTCTTC; cdr3_aa: CASSPLNEGEQFF
j_call: TRBJ1-5; clone_size: few; v_call: TRBV10-2; d_call: TRBD1; cdr3_nt: TGCGCCAGCAAGTCGGGACAGGGGACAGGGGGCAATCAGCCCCAGCATTTT; cdr3_aa: CASKSGQGTGGNQPQHF
j_call: TRBJ1-3; clone_size: NA; v_call: TRBV9; d_call: NA; cdr3_nt: TGTGCCAGCAGCGTGGACAGCTTCTCTGGAAACACCATATATTTT; cdr3_aa: CASSVDSFSGNTIYF
j_call: TRBJ2-5; clone_size: once; v_call: TRBV5-4; d_call: NA; cdr3_nt: TGTGCCAGCAGCATCAAACAGGGAGAAGAGACCCAGTACTTC; cdr3_aa: CASSIKQGEETQYF
j_call: TRBJ2-7; clone_size: NA; v_call: TRBV28; d_call: NA; cdr3_nt: TGTGCCAGCAGTTTAGAGGCCAGAAGTTACGAGCAGTACTTC; cdr3_aa: CASSLEARSYEQYF
j_call: TRBJ1-3; clone_size: NA; v_call: TRBV6-5; d_call: NA; cdr3_nt: TGTGCCAGCAGTTACAGGTCCCTCTCTGGAAACACCATATATTTT; cdr3_aa: CASSYRSLSGNTIYF
j_call: TRBJ2-7; clone_size: once; v_call: TRBV5-5; d_call: TRBD2; cdr3_nt: TGTGCCAGCAGCCACGCGGTAGCGGGCTACGAGCAGTACTTC; cdr3_aa: CASSHAVAGYEQYF
j_call: TRBJ1-2; clone_size: NA; v_call: TRBV2; d_call: NA; cdr3_nt: TGTGCCAGCAGTGAAGCTTCCCGCCGTCTCAGCACCTATGGCTACACCTTC; cdr3_aa: CASSEASRRLSTYGYTF
j_call: TRBJ1-2; clone_size: few; v_call: TRBV6-5; d_call: NA; cdr3_nt: TGTGCCAGCGGGGCCGTCTATGGCTACACCTTC; cdr3_aa: CASGAVYGYTF
j_call: TRBJ2-1; clone_size: NA; v_call: TRBV28; d_call: NA; cdr3_nt: TGTGCCAGCAGCCCTCCTAGGGGGGGGAATGAGCAGTTCTTC; cdr3_aa: CASSPPRGGNEQFF
j_call: TRBJ2-2; clone_size: NA; v_call: TRBV2; d_call: NA; cdr3_nt: TGTGCTCAGCGTTGGTCCGGGGAGCTGTTTTTT; cdr3_aa: CAQRWSGELFF
j_call: TRBJ2-7; clone_size: NA; v_call: TRBV10-3; d_call: NA; cdr3_nt: TGTGCCATCAGTGAGTCGAAGGGGGGGGTTTCCTACGAGCAGTACTTC; cdr3_aa: CAISESKGGVSYEQYF
j_call: TRBJ1-2; clone_size: few; v_call: TRBV15; d_call: NA; cdr3_nt: TGTGCCACCAGCATTAACCCGGGAGGCCTCTATGGCTACACCTTC; cdr3_aa: CATSINPGGLYGYTF